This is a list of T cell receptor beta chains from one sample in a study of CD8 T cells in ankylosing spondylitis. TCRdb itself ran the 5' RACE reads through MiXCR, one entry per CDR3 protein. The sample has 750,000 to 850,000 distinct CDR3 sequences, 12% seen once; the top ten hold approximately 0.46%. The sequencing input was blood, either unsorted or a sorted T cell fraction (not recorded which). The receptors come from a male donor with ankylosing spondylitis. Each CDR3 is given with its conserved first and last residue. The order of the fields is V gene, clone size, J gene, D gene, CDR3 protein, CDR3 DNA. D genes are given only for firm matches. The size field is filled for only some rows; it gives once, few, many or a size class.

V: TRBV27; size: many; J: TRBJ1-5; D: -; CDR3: CASSLWGDSNQPQHF; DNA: TGTGCCAGCAGTTTATGGGGCGATAGCAATCAGCCCCAGCATTTT
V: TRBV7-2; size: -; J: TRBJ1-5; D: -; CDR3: CASSLEPDGYQPQHF; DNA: TGTGCCAGCAGCTTAGAACCCGACGGATATCAGCCCCAGCATTTT
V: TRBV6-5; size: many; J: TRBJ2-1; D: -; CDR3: CASSYSGVDNEQFF; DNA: TGTGCCAGCAGTTACTCAGGGGTAGACAATGAGCAGTTCTTC
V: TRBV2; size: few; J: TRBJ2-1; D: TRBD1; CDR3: CASNFDRGPFNEQFF; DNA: TGTGCCAGCAATTTTGACAGGGGTCCCTTCAATGAGCAGTTCTTC
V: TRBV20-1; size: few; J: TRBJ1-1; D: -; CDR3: CSASKQGGMSYTEAFF; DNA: TGCAGTGCTAGTAAACAGGGCGGAATGAGTTACACTGAAGCTTTCTTT
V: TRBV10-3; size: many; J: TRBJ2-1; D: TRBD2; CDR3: CAISDVRGSYYNEQFF; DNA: TGTGCCATCAGTGACGTACGCGGGAGCTACTACAATGAGCAGTTCTTC
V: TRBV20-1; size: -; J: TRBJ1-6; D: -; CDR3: CSAQRWGKNSPLHF; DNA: TGCAGTGCGCAAAGGTGGGGTAAGAATTCACCCCTCCACTTT
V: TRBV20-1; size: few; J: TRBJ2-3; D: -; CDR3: CSARDPTGGTDTQYF; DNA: TGCAGTGCTAGAGATCCGACAGGAGGGACAGATACGCAGTATTTT
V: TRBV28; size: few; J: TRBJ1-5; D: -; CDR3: CASSLREYRNVGKPQHF; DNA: TGTGCCAGCAGTTTACGGGAGTACAGGAATGTGGGTAAGCCCCAGCATTTT
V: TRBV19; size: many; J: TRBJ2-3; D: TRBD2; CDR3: CASSLAGQATDTQYF; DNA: TGTGCCAGTAGCTTAGCGGGCCAGGCAACAGATACGCAGTATTTT
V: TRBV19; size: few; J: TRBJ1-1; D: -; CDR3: CASSDTGRAFF; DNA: TGTGCCAGTAGTGATACTGGACGAGCTTTCTTT
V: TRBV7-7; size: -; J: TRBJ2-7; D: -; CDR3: CASSLGRESSYEQYF; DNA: TGTGCTAGCAGCTTAGGGCGGGAAAGCTCCTACGAGCAGTACTTC
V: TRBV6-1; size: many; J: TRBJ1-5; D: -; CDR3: CASSLRFGEQPQHF; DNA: TGTGCCAGCAGCCTCCGATTTGGGGAACAGCCCCAGCATTTT
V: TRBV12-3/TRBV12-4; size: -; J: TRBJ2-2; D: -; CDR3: CASRVTGMSAAGELFF; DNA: TGTGCCAGCAGGGTAACAGGGATGAGCGCGGCCGGGGAGCTGTTTTTT
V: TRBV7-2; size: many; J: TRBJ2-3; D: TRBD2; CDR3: CASSFWGGEGDTQYF; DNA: TGTGCCAGCAGCTTCTGGGGGGGGGAAGGAGATACGCAGTATTTT
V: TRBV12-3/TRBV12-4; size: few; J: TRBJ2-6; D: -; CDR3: CASSLGASRANVLTF; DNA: TGTGCCAGCAGTTTAGGCGCGTCGAGGGCCAACGTCCTGACTTTC
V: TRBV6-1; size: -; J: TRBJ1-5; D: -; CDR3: CASMIGGAQPQHF; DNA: TGTGCCAGCATGATCGGGGGGGCTCAGCCCCAGCATTTT
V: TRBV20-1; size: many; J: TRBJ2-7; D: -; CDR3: CSASVPLRDYEQYF; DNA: TGCAGTGCTAGCGTTCCCCTCAGGGACTACGAGCAGTACTTC
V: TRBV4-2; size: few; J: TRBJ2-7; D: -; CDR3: CASSQVGFDEQYF; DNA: TGTGCCAGCAGCCAAGTTGGATTCGACGAGCAGTACTTC
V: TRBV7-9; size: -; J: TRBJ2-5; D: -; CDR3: CASSPLNQETQYF; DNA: TGTGCCAGCAGCCCTCTGAACCAAGAGACCCAGTACTTC
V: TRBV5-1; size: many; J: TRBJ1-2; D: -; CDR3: CASSLRTEIHYGYTF; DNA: TGCGCCAGCAGCCTTCGGACGGAAATACACTATGGCTACACCTTC
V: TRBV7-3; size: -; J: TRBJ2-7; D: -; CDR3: CASSRGGVPYEQYF; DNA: TGTGCCAGCAGCCGTGGCGGGGTTCCCTACGAGCAGTACTTC
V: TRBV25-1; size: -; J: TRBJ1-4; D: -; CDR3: CASSEVGSQGFATNEKLFF; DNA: TGTGCCAGCAGTGAAGTCGGGTCACAGGGATTCGCAACTAATGAAAAACTGTTTTTT
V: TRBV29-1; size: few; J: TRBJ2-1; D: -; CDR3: CSVLQWEQFF; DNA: TGCAGCGTTCTACAATGGGAGCAGTTCTTC
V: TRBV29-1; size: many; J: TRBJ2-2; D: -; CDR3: CSVERGTTGELFF; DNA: TGCAGCGTTGAAAGGGGAACCACCGGGGAGCTGTTTTTT
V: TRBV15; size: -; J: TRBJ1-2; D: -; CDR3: CATSTDGYYGYTF; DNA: TGTGCCACCAGCACGGACGGTTACTATGGCTACACCTTC
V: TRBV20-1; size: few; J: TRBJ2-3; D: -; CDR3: CSAKWGRGFGDTQYF; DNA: TGCAGTGCTAAATGGGGCAGGGGTTTTGGAGATACGCAGTATTTT
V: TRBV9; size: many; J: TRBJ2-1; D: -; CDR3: CASSVGIDNEQFF; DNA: TGTGCCAGCAGCGTAGGAATCGACAATGAGCAGTTCTTC
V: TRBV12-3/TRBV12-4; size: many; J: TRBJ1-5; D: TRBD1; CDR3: CASSLGQGGSPQHF; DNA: TGTGCCAGCAGTTTAGGACAGGGCGGATCGCCCCAGCATTTT
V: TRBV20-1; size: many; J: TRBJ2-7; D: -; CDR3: CSATVGDSYEQYF; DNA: TGCAGTGCTACGGTGGGGGACTCCTACGAGCAGTACTTC
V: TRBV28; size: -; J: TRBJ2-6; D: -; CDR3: CASSLYPSGANVLTF; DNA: TGTGCCAGCAGTTTATACCCCTCTGGGGCCAACGTCCTGACTTTC
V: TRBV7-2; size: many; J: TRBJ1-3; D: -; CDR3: CASSPQFGLGNTIYF; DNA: TGTGCCAGCAGCCCCCAATTCGGACTGGGAAACACCATATATTTT
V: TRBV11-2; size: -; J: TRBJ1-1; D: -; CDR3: CASSSYPSGGRPNTEAFF; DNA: TGTGCCAGCAGCTCATACCCGAGCGGGGGCCGGCCGAACACTGAAGCTTTCTTT
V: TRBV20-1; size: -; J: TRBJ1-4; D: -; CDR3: CSAFSGDTNEKLFF; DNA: TGCAGTGCCTTTTCAGGGGATACTAATGAAAAACTGTTTTTT
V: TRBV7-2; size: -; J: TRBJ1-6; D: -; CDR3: CASSQGRGAVNSPLHF; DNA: TGTGCCAGCAGCCAGGGCCGGGGGGCAGTCAATTCACCCCTCCACTTT
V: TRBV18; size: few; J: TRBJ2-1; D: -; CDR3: CASSPSYGAYNEQFF; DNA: TGTGCCAGCTCACCGAGTTATGGGGCCTACAATGAGCAGTTCTTC
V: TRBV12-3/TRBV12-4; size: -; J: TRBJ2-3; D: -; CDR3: CASSWFSVRTDTQYF; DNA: TGTGCCAGCAGTTGGTTTTCAGTTCGAACAGATACGCAGTATTTT
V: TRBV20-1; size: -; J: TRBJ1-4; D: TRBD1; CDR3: CSARDYRGTNEKLFF; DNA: TGCAGTGCTAGAGATTACAGGGGAACTAATGAAAAACTGTTTTTT
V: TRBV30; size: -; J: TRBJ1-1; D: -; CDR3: CAWRKSSSTEAFF; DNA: TGTGCCTGGAGAAAATCCTCGAGCACTGAAGCTTTCTTT
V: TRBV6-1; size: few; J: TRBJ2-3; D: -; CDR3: CASSPNQPRTDTQYF; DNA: TGTGCCAGCAGTCCCAATCAACCGCGCACAGATACGCAGTATTTT
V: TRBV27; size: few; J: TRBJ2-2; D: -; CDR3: CASSYVKGRANTGELFF; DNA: TGTGCCAGCAGTTATGTAAAGGGTCGGGCGAACACCGGGGAGCTGTTTTTT
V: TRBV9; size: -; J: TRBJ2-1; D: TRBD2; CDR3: CASSPTLAGHNEQFF; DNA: TGTGCCAGCAGCCCAACACTAGCGGGGCACAATGAGCAGTTCTTC
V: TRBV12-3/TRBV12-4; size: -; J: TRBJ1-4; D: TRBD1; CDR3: CASSFGQGGSEKLFF; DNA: TGTGCCAGCAGTTTTGGACAGGGTGGGAGCGAAAAACTGTTTTTT
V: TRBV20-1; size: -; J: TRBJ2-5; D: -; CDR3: CSALLQETQYF; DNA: TGCAGTGCTCTCCTGCAAGAGACCCAGTACTTC
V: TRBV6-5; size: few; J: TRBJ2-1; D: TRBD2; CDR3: CASSWTSGGRRNEQFF; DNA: TGTGCCAGCAGCTGGACTAGCGGGGGCCGGAGGAATGAGCAGTTCTTC
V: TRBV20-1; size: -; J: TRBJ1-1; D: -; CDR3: CSASSGSNTEAFF; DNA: TGCAGTGCTAGTTCGGGGTCCAACACTGAAGCTTTCTTT
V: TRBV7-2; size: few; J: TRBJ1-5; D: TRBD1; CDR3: CASSAQGASGDQPQHF; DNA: TGTGCCAGCAGCGCACAGGGGGCATCCGGAGACCAGCCCCAGCATTTT
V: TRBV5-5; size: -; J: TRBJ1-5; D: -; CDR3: CASSLVGGSRVGQPQHF; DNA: TGTGCCAGCAGCTTGGTGGGCGGAAGCAGGGTGGGTCAGCCCCAGCATTTT
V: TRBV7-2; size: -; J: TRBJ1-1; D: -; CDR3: CASSNSGTTEAFF; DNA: TGTGCCAGCAGCAACTCCGGGACCACTGAAGCTTTCTTT
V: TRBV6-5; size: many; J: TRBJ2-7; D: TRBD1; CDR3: CASSYSAGGTYEQYF; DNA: TGTGCCAGCAGTTACTCAGCAGGGGGCACCTACGAGCAGTACTTC
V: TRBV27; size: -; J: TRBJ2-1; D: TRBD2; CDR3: CASSFSLAGINEQFF; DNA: TGTGCCAGCAGTTTTAGTCTAGCGGGGATCAATGAGCAGTTCTTC
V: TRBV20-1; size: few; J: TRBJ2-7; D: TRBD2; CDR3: CSARRPGLEYEQYF; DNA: TGCAGTGCTAGAAGACCGGGACTAGAATACGAGCAGTACTTC
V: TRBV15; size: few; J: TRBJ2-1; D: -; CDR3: CATSRVLRGNYNEQFF; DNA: TGTGCCACCAGCAGAGTTCTGAGAGGGAACTACAATGAGCAGTTCTTC
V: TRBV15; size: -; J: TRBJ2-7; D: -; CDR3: CATSRDQGGYEQYF; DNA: TGTGCCACCAGCAGAGATCAGGGAGGATACGAGCAGTACTTC
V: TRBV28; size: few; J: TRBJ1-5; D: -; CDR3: CASSPGRRPQHF; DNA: TGTGCCAGCAGCCCCGGACGGCGGCCCCAGCATTTT
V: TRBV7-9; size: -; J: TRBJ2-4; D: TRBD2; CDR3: CASSFASGGGKNIQYF; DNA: TGTGCCAGCAGCTTCGCTAGCGGGGGGGGCAAAAACATTCAGTACTTC